The 21 T cell receptor beta chains given below trace back to one sample, sequenced in a study of blood T cell repertoires in COVID-19 (dated by TCRdb to about 2020). Library prep was done by the immunoSEQ multiplex PCR assay. The immuneACCESS repertoire file appears here via TCRdb, limited to in-frame rearrangements. These files lack a portion of the clones; in checked studies, under half of the deficit traces to unresolved V genes, and the cause of the others is not known. This sample has hundreds of thousands of clones in its table, and 86% of those were observed once. Of the sample, around 4% falls within the top ten clones. Material for sequencing was PBMCs or T cells enriched from blood (not recorded which). The receptor set was obtained from a woman aged 40 to 50 with acute COVID-19.

The CDR3 DNA reads TGCGCCAGCAGCTTGGTGACAGGGGGCCGGAGGCCGGAGACCCAGTACTTC. This sequence encodes CASSLVTGGRRPETQYF. J is TRBJ2-5 and V is TRBV5-1; 10 nucleotides agree with TRBD1. Germline lookup yields CDR1 SGHRS and CDR2 YFSETQ. V trimming: 0 bases; J trimming: 5 bases; junction bases outside the gene matches: 10. This CDR3 spans 17 amino acids.

The J gene is TRBJ2-1, the V gene TRBV19; 9 positions agree with TRBD2. Germline-derived CDR1 and CDR2 are LNHDA and SQIVND (reference sequence). The J segment lost 1 base and the V segment lost 5 bases, leaving 3 bases of the junction unmatched. The CDR3 has 15 amino acids. Here the CDR3 DNA reads TGTGCCAGTAGTCGACTAGCGGAATCCTACAATGAGCAGTTCTTC. It is translated as CASSRLAESYNEQFF.

The V gene is TRBV18, the J gene TRBJ1-3, with 8 bases fitting TRBD1. CDR1 is KGHSH and CDR2 is LQKENI in the germline V gene. The CDR3 consists of 15 residues. J gave up 3 bases and V 5 bases, and 6 bases lay outside the gene matches. For the CDR3, the DNA is TGTGCCAGCTCAAGGGACAGGCGCGTTGGAAACACCATATATTTT. Translated: CASSRDRRVGNTIYF. The full variable domain, completed using reference TRBV18 and TRBJ1-3, is NAGVMQNPRHLVRRRGQEARLRCSPMKGHSHVYWYRQLPEEGLKFMVYLQKENIIDESGMPKERFSAEFPKEGPSILRIQQVVRGDSAAYFCASSRDRRVGNTIYFGEGSWLTVV.

This chain links TRBV18 with TRBJ2-5; unclear D gene. The V end was cut by 0 bases, the J end by 5 bases, with 10 bases between. The CDR3 extends over 14 amino acids. Germline V lookup: CDR1 KGHSH, CDR2 LQKENI. This chain's CDR3 is CASSPPLPRETQYF. The CDR3 nucleotides are TGTGCCAGCTCACCACCTCTCCCGCGGGAGACCCAGTACTTC.

This clone has more than one count but fewer than ten. The chain employs TRBV7-9 and TRBJ2-7; tentatively, D is TRBD2 (6 bases). Germline V gene data show CDR1 as SEHNR and CDR2 as FQNEAQ (reference sequence). V was shortened by 5 bases and J by 2 bases, with 19 bases between the two germline ends. The CDR3 runs 16 residues. In DNA form, the CDR3 reads TGTGCCAGCAGCCACATCGGGGCAGGGAGGACCTACGAGCAGTACTTC. Its protein product is CASSHIGAGRTYEQYF.

The chain joins TRBV6-5 to TRBJ1-1; unclear D gene. Trimming left V 0 bases short and J 0 bases short, with 5 bases between. The V gene's germline CDR1 is MNHEY and CDR2 SVGAGI. This CDR3 contains 14 residues. The CDR3 protein is CASSYSRVNTEAFF. The CDR3 bases are TGTGCCAGCAGTTACTCGAGGGTGAACACTGAAGCTTTCTTT.

This clone was recorded a few times. The chain uses TRBV30 and TRBJ2-1, with 11 bases lining up with TRBD2. V gave up 4 bases and J gave up 4 bases; unmatched junction bases: 15. Germline V gene lookup returns CDR1 GTSNPN and CDR2 SVGIG (reference sequence). The CDR3 has 18 residues. The CDR3 region has the DNA TGTGCCTGGACCGTACGGGGGACTAGCGGACGGCTGTACAATGAGCAGTTCTTC. It codes for CAWTVRGTSGRLYNEQFF.

The V and J genes are TRBV15 and TRBJ2-2; D possibly corresponds to TRBD2 (6 bases). The CDR3 runs 17 residues. Germline V gives CDR1 LNHNV, CDR2 YYDKDF (reference sequence). Trimming stripped 5 bases from V and 2 bases from J, with 18 bases between. CDR3 sequence (DNA): TGTGCCACCAGCTCCCCCGGTACGCGGGATAACACCGGGGAGCTGTTTTTT. Amino acid sequence: CATSSPGTRDNTGELFF.

This chain joins TRBV27 and TRBJ2-6; 10 nucleotides align to TRBD1. Per the germline V gene, CDR1 is MNHEY and CDR2 is SMNVEV (reference sequence). V dropped 5 bases and J dropped 1; count of bases not matched to a gene: 8. The CDR3 consists of 18 residues. The CDR3 region is CASSLTGQGFSGANVLTF. CDR3 bases: TGTGCCAGCAGTCTTACGGGACAGGGGTTTTCTGGGGCCAACGTCCTGACTTTC.

The V and J genes are TRBV10-3 and TRBJ2-7; D call uncertain. Germline V lookup: CDR1 ENHRY, CDR2 SYGVKD. The V end was cut by 6 bases, the J end by 2 bases, with 8 bases between. The CDR3 is 12 amino acids. The chain's CDR3 is CAIRNGTYEQYF. CDR3 nucleotide sequence: TGTGCCATCAGGAACGGTACCTACGAGCAGTACTTC.

This chain uses TRBV29-1 with TRBJ2-1, with TRBD2 as a possible D gene (6 bases). CDR3 length equals 13 residues. Trimming left V 6 bases short and J 7 bases short, with 16 bases between. Germline assignment: CDR1 SQVTM and CDR2 ANQGSEA. The CDR3 DNA reads TGCAGCGTGGAGGCCGGGAGTCTGAATGAGCAGTTCTTC. It encodes CSVEAGSLNEQFF.

The CDR3 spells CASSLGGSYTGELFF. CDR3 bases: TGTGCCAGCAGCTTAGGCGGGAGTTACACCGGGGAGCTGTTTTTT. This chain connects TRBV7-8 to TRBJ2-2; 7 positions match TRBD2. The V gene end was trimmed by 1 base and the J gene end by 3 bases; junction bases not matched to a gene: 2. This CDR3 region has 15 residues. The germline V gene has CDR1 SGHVS and CDR2 FQNEAQ. The variable domain in full, completed from reference TRBV7-8 and TRBJ2-2, reads GAGVSQSPRYKVAKRGQDVALRCDPISGHVSLFWYQQALGQGPEFLTYFQNEAQLDKSGLPSDRFFAERPEGSVSTLKIQRTQQEDSAVYLCASSLGGSYTGELFFGEGSRLTVL.

The chain employs TRBV28 and TRBJ1-1; TRBD1 is a possible D gene (5 bases). The germline V gene has CDR1 MDHEN and CDR2 SYDVKM. This CDR3 has 15 amino acids. The germline V and J ends were trimmed by 1 base and 0 bases, with 9 bases remaining between them. This chain's CDR3 is CASSLSRTLNTEAFF. CDR3 sequence (DNA): TGTGCCAGCAGTTTATCGCGGACATTGAACACTGAAGCTTTCTTT.

V is TRBV12-3 or TRBV12-4 and J is TRBJ2-5; a weak D match, TRBD1 (6 bases). V lost 7 bases and J lost 2, with 11 bases in between. The CDR3 covers 13 residues. CDR3 sequence: CASNYGQQETQYF. CDR3 bases: TGTGCCAGCAACTACGGACAGCAAGAGACCCAGTACTTC.

The rearrangement joins TRBV28 to TRBJ2-5; D not certain. The CDR3 runs to 17 residues. V lost 2 bases and J lost 2, with 18 bases in between. Germline values: CDR1 MDHEN, CDR2 SYDVKM. The CDR3: CASSLQSSRIQQETQYF. The CDR3 DNA reads TGTGCCAGCAGTTTACAGTCGTCTAGAATCCAACAAGAGACCCAGTACTTC.

The rearrangement joins TRBV28 to TRBJ2-5; the match to TRBD2 covers 10 bases. This CDR3 has 15 residues. After removal of 6 bases from V and 8 bases from J, the junction contained 12 bases not matched to a gene. Germline V gene lookup returns CDR1 MDHEN and CDR2 SYDVKM. The CDR3 loop reads CASSSSGRGKSTQYF. CDR3 DNA: TGTGCCAGCAGCTCTAGCGGGAGAGGCAAGAGTACCCAGTACTTC.

The chain has TRBV9 and TRBJ1-2, with no clear D. In germline, CDR1 is SGDLS, CDR2 YYNGEE. The CDR3 totals 12 residues. V was trimmed by 3 bases and J by 4 bases, leaving 7 bases between them. The CDR3 DNA reads as TGTGCCAGCAGCGCTTCGGGCTATGGCTACACCTTC. Translation gives CASSASGYGYTF.

The chain joins TRBV19 to TRBJ2-7; maybe TRBD1 (5 bases). Germline V gene sequence: CDR1 LNHDA, CDR2 SQIVND (reference sequence). This CDR3 is built from 16 residues. V lost 4 bases, J lost 0 bases, and 16 bases lay in between. The CDR3, as DNA: TGTGCCAGTAGTACTCAGACGACAGCGAGCTCCTACGAGCAGTACTTC. Translating it yields CASSTQTTASSYEQYF. Based on the CDR3 plus reference TRBV19 and TRBJ2-7, the full variable domain is DGGITQSPKYLFRKEGQNVTLSCEQNLNHDAMYWYRQDPGQGLRLIYYSQIVNDFQKGDIAEGYSVSREKKESFPLTVTSAQKNPTAFYLCASSTQTTASSYEQYFGPGTRLTVT.

The V and J genes are TRBV5-4 and TRBJ1-2; perhaps TRBD1 as D (5 bases). Trimming removed 1 base from V and 1 base from J, with 8 bases in between. CDR3 length: 14 residues. The V gene's germline CDR1 is SGHNT and CDR2 YYREEE (reference sequence). Written as DNA, the CDR3 is TGTGCCAGCAGCTTGCCAGGGCGTAACTATGGCTACACCTTC. Translating gives CASSLPGRNYGYTF.

The genes are TRBV27 and TRBJ1-6; no clear D. Trimming pared 6 bases from V and 6 bases from J, leaving 24 bases between. The CDR3 is 18 residues long. Germline V lookup: CDR1 MNHEY, CDR2 SMNVEV (reference sequence). In nucleotides, the CDR3 is TGTGCCAGCAGCTCCCAAAGGCCGACTAGGGTCGTTAATTCACCCCTCCACTTT. Encoded protein: CASSSQRPTRVVNSPLHF.

This rearrangement joins TRBV28 to TRBJ2-7; the match to TRBD1 covers 10 bases. The CDR3 sequence is 15 residues long. The V segment lost 5 bases and the J segment 5 bases; nucleotides outside the gene matches: 9. The germline V gene has CDR1 MDHEN and CDR2 SYDVKM. DNA of the CDR3: TGTGCCAGCAGTCTCCCCGGGACAGGGGCCAACGAGCAGTACTTC. Protein sequence: CASSLPGTGANEQYF.